The 27 T cell receptor beta chains in this list originate from one sample, sequenced in a study of T cell responses to AZD1222 COVID-19 vaccine. Measured with immunoSEQ multiplex PCR; TCRdb has only the in-frame clones, and not every one. This sample has fewer than 200,000 clones, with 88% found just once. Source: peripheral blood, taken 28 days after the second AZD1222 dose. The origin of the receptors is an adult who received the AZD1222 COVID-19 vaccine.

The J gene is TRBJ1-2, the V gene TRBV3-1 (or the pseudogene TRBV3-2); the D gene is possibly TRBD1 (5 bases). This CDR3 has 16 amino acids. Trimming shortened V by 1 base and J by 4 bases, and 16 bases separated the two germline ends. Germline V gene data show CDR1 as LGHDT and CDR2 as YNNKEL (reference sequence). As DNA, the CDR3 is TGTGCCAGCAGCCAAGTGGGGGATCCTAACACCTATGGCTACACCTTC. It translates to CASSQVGDPNTYGYTF.

V gene TRBV30 combines with J gene TRBJ1-2, with 7 positions matching TRBD1. Germline lookup yields CDR1 GTSNPN and CDR2 SVGIG (reference sequence). The CDR3 runs 13 residues. With 5 bases clipped from V and 2 bases from J, the junction kept 5 bases outside the gene matches. This CDR3 is CAWLGQRNYGYTF. CDR3 nucleotide sequence: TGTGCCTGGCTGGGACAGCGGAACTATGGCTACACCTTC.

The chain carries TRBV19 and TRBJ2-5, with 10 bases identical to TRBD2. This CDR3 has 15 residues. V lost 4 bases, J lost 3 bases, and 5 bases stayed unmatched. CDR1 LNHDA and CDR2 SQIVND come from the germline V gene (reference sequence). CDR3 sequence (DNA): TGTGCCAGTAGTACTAGCGGGGGCCCGAAAGAGACCCAGTACTTC. Its translation: CASSTSGGPKETQYF.

This clone was seen a few times. The chain recombines TRBV19 with TRBJ1-1; no clear D gene. CDR3 length equals 13 residues. V lost 1 base and J lost 2, with 5 bases in between. Germline CDR1 is LNHDA and CDR2 is SQIVND (reference sequence). The DNA for the CDR3 is TGTGCCAGTAGTATAGCCATAAACACTGAAGCTTTCTTT. This codes for CASSIAINTEAFF.

The chain uses TRBV3-1 (or the pseudogene TRBV3-2) and TRBJ2-7; a weak D match, TRBD1 (6 bases). Germline assignment: CDR1 LGHDT and CDR2 YNNKEL (reference sequence). The CDR3 contains 14 residues. The V gene lost 5 bases and the J gene lost 7 bases, with 18 bases spanning the gap. The CDR3 spells CASSDRYSASEQYF. The CDR3 nucleotides are TGTGCCAGCAGCGACAGGTATTCGGCTTCGGAGCAGTACTTC.

This clone was detected only once. V and J are TRBV9 and TRBJ1-4, with 9 bases identical to TRBD1. The germline V gene has CDR1 SGDLS and CDR2 YYNGEE. V shed 0 bases, J shed 5 bases, and the junction held 5 bases outside the gene matches. The CDR3 spans 16 residues. The CDR3 is CASSVGFGTGNEKLFF. DNA for the CDR3: TGTGCCAGCAGCGTAGGTTTTGGGACAGGGAATGAAAAACTGTTTTTT. The entire variable domain, with the rest obtained from reference TRBV9 and TRBJ1-4, is as follows: DSGVTQTPKHLITATGQRVTLRCSPRSGDLSVYWYQQSLDQGLQFLIQYYNGEERAKGNILERFSAQQFPDLHSELNLSSLELGDSALYFCASSVGFGTGNEKLFFGSGTQLSVL.

The chain combines TRBV18 with TRBJ2-7; unclear D gene. V lost 5 bases, J lost 0 bases, and 20 bases lay in between. The CDR3 is 17 amino acids. Germline-derived CDR1 and CDR2 are KGHSH and LQKENI. The CDR3, as DNA: TGTGCCAGCTCATCCGGTTTCCGGACGCTCAGCTCCTACGAGCAGTACTTC. Translating it yields CASSSGFRTLSSYEQYF.

This chain links TRBV7-6 with TRBJ1-4; possibly TRBD1 for D (5 bases). Germline-derived CDR1 and CDR2 are SGHVS and FNYEAQ. V was pared by 0 bases and J by 1 base, with 12 bases between. This CDR3 spans 17 amino acids. CDR3 protein: CASSLALGPETNEKLFF. CDR3 nucleotides: TGTGCCAGCAGCTTAGCGTTGGGGCCTGAAACTAATGAAAAACTGTTTTTT.

The rearrangement uses TRBV5-1 and TRBJ2-5; maybe TRBD2 (7 bases). The V gene lost 2 bases and the J gene lost 5 bases, with 19 bases spanning the gap. Germline values: CDR1 SGHRS, CDR2 YFSETQ. The CDR3 consists of 16 residues. The CDR3 here is CASSFSLGGGRETQYF. The CDR3 nucleotides read TGCGCCAGCAGCTTCAGCCTGGGGGGGGGCCGGGAGACCCAGTACTTC.

The chain employs TRBV2 and TRBJ1-6, with D uncertain. Looked up from germline, CDR1 is SNHLY and CDR2 is FYNNEI. Trimming removed 6 bases at V and 3 bases at J, with 6 bases between. CDR3 size: 13 residues. Here the CDR3 DNA reads TGTGCCAGCAGACAGAACTATAATTCACCCCTCCACTTT. It encodes CASRQNYNSPLHF.

The chain recombines TRBV12-5 with TRBJ2-7; D gene uncertain. V was cut by 3 bases and J by 5 bases, with 14 bases left in between. From germline, CDR1 is LGHNT and CDR2 FRNRAP. The CDR3 has 14 amino acids. CDR3 sequence: CASGLGQVVNEQYF. CDR3 in DNA: TGTGCTAGTGGTTTAGGTCAGGTAGTCAACGAGCAGTACTTC.

The genes are TRBV3-1 (or the pseudogene TRBV3-2) and TRBJ2-3; 7 nucleotides align to TRBD1. Germline-derived CDR1 and CDR2 are LGHDT and YNNKEL (reference sequence). V gave up 6 bases and J gave up 5 bases; unmatched junction bases: 8. The CDR3 runs to 14 residues. CDR3 nucleotides: TGTGCCAGCAGGACAGAGGGGGCATTAGATACGCAGTATTTT. It codes for CASRTEGALDTQYF.

The CDR3: CASSIAGLGTDTQYF. The CDR3 nucleotides read TGTGCCAGTAGTATCGCGGGACTGGGCACAGATACGCAGTATTTT. This chain connects TRBV19 to TRBJ2-3; D might be TRBD2 (6 bases). The V end lost 3 bases, the J end lost 1 base, and 11 bases lay between the germline ends. The CDR3 sequence is 15 residues long. Germline CDR1 reads LNHDA; CDR2 reads SQIVND (reference sequence). Full variable domain (remainder filled in from reference TRBV19 and TRBJ2-3): DGGITQSPKYLFRKEGQNVTLSCEQNLNHDAMYWYRQDPGQGLRLIYYSQIVNDFQKGDIAEGYSVSREKKESFPLTVTSAQKNPTAFYLCASSIAGLGTDTQYFGPGTRLTVL.

The chain employs TRBV6-6 and TRBJ1-1, with TRBD1 matching 7 bases. Germline V gene lookup returns CDR1 MNHNY and CDR2 SVGAGI (reference sequence). The CDR3 totals 14 residues. After removal of 4 bases from V and 5 bases from J, the junction contained 7 bases not matched to a gene. CDR3 in amino acids: CASSSTGAGTEAFF. As DNA, the CDR3 is TGTGCCAGCAGTTCCACAGGGGCTGGGACTGAAGCTTTCTTT.

V gene TRBV6-5 combines with J gene TRBJ2-5; D is perhaps TRBD2 (6 bases). CDR3 length equals 15 residues. Trimming took off 5 bases at V and 2 bases at J, with 15 bases between the two ends. Germline CDR1 is MNHEY and CDR2 is SVGAGI. The CDR3 DNA sequence: TGTGCCAGCAGTCTGGGGGGTACGGGGCAAGAGACCCAGTACTTC. This sequence encodes CASSLGGTGQETQYF.

On this clone itself: A read error may produce the germline difference seen at one junction end. The chain carries TRBV7-6 and TRBJ1-4; D not resolved. Germline V gene lookup returns CDR1 SGHVS and CDR2 FNYEAQ. CDR3 size: 15 residues. The DNA of the CDR3 is TGTGCCAGCAGCTTAGATGCCCACCGAAGCCGAAAAACTGTTTTT. Protein product: CASSLDAHRSRKTVF.

V and J are TRBV25-1 and TRBJ1-2; the D is unclear. V lost 2 bases and J lost 2, with 9 bases in between. Germline V CDR1 and CDR2: MGHDK, SYGVNS. CDR3 length: 14 amino acids. The CDR3 is CASSENFGNYGYTF. CDR3 bases: TGTGCCAGCAGTGAAAATTTTGGGAACTATGGCTACACCTTC.

The V gene is TRBV6-2 or TRBV6-3, the J gene TRBJ1-1, with D tentatively TRBD1 (5 bases). From germline, CDR1 is MNHEY and CDR2 SVGEGT. V dropped 0 bases and J dropped 4 bases, with 12 bases sitting between them. This CDR3 is 15 amino acids long. The CDR3 DNA reads TGTGCCAGCAGTTACTCTCTCGGGAGGGGCACTGAAGCTTTCTTT. It specifies CASSYSLGRGTEAFF.

This chain uses TRBV14 with TRBJ1-4; 9 nucleotides match TRBD1. CDR1 and CDR2 from the germline V gene are SGHDN and FVKESK. CDR3 length: 15 amino acids. V gave up 5 bases and J gave up 7 bases; unmatched junction bases: 8. The CDR3 loop reads CASSLTGTGFEKLFF. CDR3 coding DNA: TGTGCCAGCAGCTTGACCGGGACAGGGTTTGAAAAACTGTTTTTT.

The gene calls are TRBV24-1 and TRBJ1-1; D perhaps matches TRBD1 (6 bases). Germline V gives CDR1 KGHDR, CDR2 SFDVKD. Trimming stripped 5 bases from V and 4 bases from J, with 16 bases between. This CDR3 region has 15 residues. CDR3 DNA: TGTGCCACCAGTGGCGAGGGGACACGGGTCACTGAAGCTTTCTTT. It is translated as CATSGEGTRVTEAFF.

The J gene is TRBJ1-1, the V gene TRBV13; the D gene is possibly TRBD1 (6 bases). CDR3 length: 16 amino acids. Trimming shortened V by 2 bases and J by 4 bases, and 17 bases separated the two germline ends. From germline, CDR1 is PRHDT and CDR2 FYEKMQ (reference sequence). The CDR3 spells CASSLMPAQGTTEAFF. Written as DNA, the CDR3 is TGTGCCAGCAGCTTAATGCCCGCGCAGGGGACCACTGAAGCTTTCTTT. Drawing the rest from reference TRBV13 and TRBJ1-1, the complete variable domain is AAGVIQSPRHLIKEKRETATLKCYPIPRHDTVYWYQQGPGQDPQFLISFYEKMQSDKGSIPDRFSAQQFSDYHSELNMSSLELGDSALYFCASSLMPAQGTTEAFFGQGTRLTVV.

The chain joins TRBV5-1 to TRBJ2-5, with D hard to call. CDR3 length equals 13 residues. Germline CDR1 is SGHRS and CDR2 is YFSETQ. The germline V and J ends were trimmed by 1 base and 0 bases, with 4 bases remaining between them. DNA for the CDR3: TGCGCCAGCAGCTTGCGTGACCAAGAGACCCAGTACTTC. Protein: CASSLRDQETQYF.

This sequence joins TRBV19 and TRBJ1-4; TRBD1 might be the D (5 bases). The CDR3 length is 15 residues. Trimming left V 5 bases short and J 0 bases short, with 10 bases between. Germline values: CDR1 LNHDA, CDR2 SQIVND (reference sequence). CDR3 amino acids: CASSPPTATNEKLFF. The DNA for the CDR3 is TGTGCCAGTAGTCCCCCGACAGCAACTAATGAAAAACTGTTTTTT.

DNA for the CDR3: TGCGCCAGCAGCTTGGCGGGGGGTCTGGATACGCAGTATTTT. Translated, it gives CASSLAGGLDTQYF. The V and J genes are TRBV5-1 and TRBJ2-3; 7 nucleotides match TRBD2. V was pared by 0 bases and J by 6 bases, with 4 bases of the junction left unmatched. Germline CDR1 reads SGHRS; CDR2 reads YFSETQ. The CDR3 consists of 14 residues. Filled out from reference TRBV5-1 and TRBJ2-3, the complete variable domain reads KAGVTQTPRYLIKTRGQQVTLSCSPISGHRSVSWYQQTPGQGLQFLFEYFSETQRNKGNFPGRFSGRQFSNSRSEMNVSTLELGDSALYLCASSLAGGLDTQYFGPGTRLTVL.

The count of this clone is one. The chain links TRBV11-2 to TRBJ1-1; 12 bases align to TRBD1. Germline-derived CDR1 and CDR2 are SGHAT and FQNNGV. The ends lost 5 bases at V and 4 bases at J; junction bases unmatched: 8. CDR3 length: 16 residues. The DNA of the CDR3 is TGTGCCAGCAGCCTGGGACAGGGGGCGGGGAGCACTGAAGCTTTCTTT. It codes for CASSLGQGAGSTEAFF.

CDR3 protein: CASSTLSSGGPEQFF. CDR3 DNA: TGTGCCAGTAGTACCCTGTCTAGCGGGGGCCCGGAGCAGTTCTTC. The chain joins TRBV19 to TRBJ2-1, with 10 nucleotides matching TRBD2. The CDR3 is made up of 15 amino acids. V lost 4 bases, J lost 10 bases, and 10 bases stayed unmatched. CDR1 is LNHDA, CDR2 SQIVND, per germline (reference sequence).

The chain is built from TRBV3-1 (or the pseudogene TRBV3-2) and TRBJ1-5; 11 bases line up with TRBD1. Trimming removed 6 bases from V and 7 bases from J; junction bases left unmatched: 11. Germline V gene lookup returns CDR1 LGHDT and CDR2 YNNKEL (reference sequence). The CDR3 is made up of 16 amino acids. The chain's CDR3 is CASRYTGQGDCQPQHF. The DNA for the CDR3 is TGTGCCAGCAGGTATACGGGACAGGGGGACTGCCAGCCCCAGCATTTT.